These 22 T cell receptor beta chains came from one sample sequenced in a study of Ad26.COV2.S vaccination and SARS-CoV-2 variants. The treatment was: some 19 received Ad26.COV2.S at low or high dose, single or two shots; about five received placebo; per-sample allocation not given. The investigators took samples on day 63 after the first vaccine or placebo injection. TCRdb's table, derived via immunoSEQ multiplex PCR, lists solely in-frame clones and lacks some. Of more than 300,000 clones in the sample, around four fifths were seen once. Sequences were derived from peripheral blood, sampled in a trial of Ad26.COV2.S vaccine versus placebo. These receptors all stem from a person aged 18 to 59 who received the Ad26.COV2.S COVID-19 vaccine or a placebo.

This rearrangement joins TRBV7-6 to TRBJ1-5; weak D call: TRBD1 (6 bases). Trimming took off 5 bases at V and 0 bases at J, with 14 bases between the two ends. CDR1 and CDR2 (germline): SGHVS, FNYEAQ. This CDR3 is built from 16 residues. CDR3 in DNA: TGTGCCAGCAGCCCCTATGAGGGGGATAGCAATCAGCCCCAGCATTTT. It codes for CASSPYEGDSNQPQHF.

Remarks on this clone: The sample carries other DNA sequences with the same CDR3. The chain employs TRBV18 and TRBJ1-1; TRBD1 matches 8 bases. Trimming at V came to 6 bases and at J to 1 base, leaving 1 base not matched to a gene. This CDR3 is built from 13 residues. Germline V gives CDR1 KGHSH, CDR2 LQKENI. The CDR3 region has the DNA TGTGCCAGCTCGGGACAGGCGAACACTGAAGCTTTCTTT. This codes for CASSGQANTEAFF.

The chain is built from TRBV3-1 (or the pseudogene TRBV3-2) and TRBJ2-5, with D perhaps TRBD2 (6 bases). Germline V gene lookup returns CDR1 LGHDT and CDR2 YNNKEL (reference sequence). The CDR3 sequence is 15 residues long. Trimming stripped 1 base from V and 5 bases from J, with 14 bases between. The CDR3 protein is CASSQGVGSGETQYF. The CDR3 region has the DNA TGTGCCAGCAGCCAAGGCGTAGGGAGCGGGGAGACCCAGTACTTC.

The chain is built from TRBV2 and TRBJ2-2; D possibly corresponds to TRBD2 (5 bases). The V end was cut by 3 bases, the J end by 1 base, with 12 bases between. Per the germline V gene, CDR1 is SNHLY and CDR2 is FYNNEI. CDR3 length equals 16 residues. CDR3: CASSEVGGLNTGELFF. The CDR3 DNA reads TGTGCCAGCAGTGAGGTAGGCGGACTGAACACCGGGGAGCTGTTTTTT.

The chain uses TRBV5-4 and TRBJ2-7; 7 bases agree with TRBD1. The CDR3 is 14 amino acids. Germline CDR1 and CDR2: SGHNT and YYREEE (reference sequence). With 5 bases clipped from V and 4 bases from J, the junction kept 9 bases outside the gene matches. The CDR3 DNA reads TGTGCCAGCAGTTCTGAGGGGGCGGAGTACGAGCAGTACTTC. This sequence encodes CASSSEGAEYEQYF.

The CDR3, as DNA: TGTGCCAGCAGCGCAAGCGTTGATCAGCCCCAGCATTTT. Its protein product is CASSASVDQPQHF. The chain couples TRBV7-9 to TRBJ1-5; D is unclear. Germline V gene data show CDR1 as SEHNR and CDR2 as FQNEAQ (reference sequence). Trimming took off 5 bases at V and 5 bases at J, with 10 bases between the two ends. The CDR3 is made up of 13 amino acids.

CDR3 residues: CASSLYSSGGTGELFF. For the CDR3, the DNA is TGTGCCAGCAGCTTATACTCTAGCGGGGGAACCGGGGAGCTGTTTTTT. V usage is TRBV7-2 and J usage is TRBJ2-2; 10 bases fit TRBD2. In germline, CDR1 is SGHTA, CDR2 FQGNSA. The CDR3 is 16 amino acids. V gave up 2 bases and J gave up 5 bases; unmatched junction bases: 5.

V and J are TRBV28 and TRBJ1-2; 9 bases are a match to TRBD1. The CDR3 has 15 residues. Per germline, CDR1 MDHEN and CDR2 SYDVKM. V was pared by 1 base and J by 7 bases, with 7 bases of the junction left unmatched. CDR3 loop: CASSLSPQGAGGYTF. DNA for the CDR3: TGTGCCAGCAGTTTATCCCCACAGGGGGCGGGTGGCTACACCTTC.

The rearrangement joins TRBV5-1 to TRBJ1-2; the match to TRBD1 covers 7 bases. Per germline, CDR1 SGHRS and CDR2 YFSETQ. Trimming took 5 bases from V and 8 from J; bases not matched to a gene: 12. This CDR3 has 14 residues. The CDR3 spells CASSLDRKAIGYTF. CDR3 bases: TGCGCCAGCAGTCTGGACAGGAAGGCGATCGGCTACACCTTC.

The V and J genes are TRBV18 and TRBJ2-5; D gene unclear. The CDR3 is 13 amino acids. V lost 1 base and J lost 4, with 7 bases in between. Germline-derived CDR1 and CDR2 are KGHSH and LQKENI. CDR3 coding DNA: TGTGCCAGCTCACCACGGAGTTCAGAGACCCAGTACTTC. Translating it yields CASSPRSSETQYF.

The chain links TRBV21-1 to TRBJ1-6; no DNA check was done on the table's D call, TRBD1. TRBV21-1 is a known pseudogene. The CDR3 contains 16 residues. The CDR3 loop is CASSKVHRDYNSPLHF. CDR3 nucleotide sequence: TGTGCCAGCAGCAAAGTCCACAGGGACTATAATTCACCCCTCCACTTT.

The rearrangement uses TRBV28 and TRBJ2-3; 8 nucleotides agree with TRBD1. Per germline, CDR1 MDHEN and CDR2 SYDVKM. J gave up 7 bases and V 3 bases, and 6 bases lay outside the gene matches. CDR3 length: 14 amino acids. CDR3 region: CASSLGQGANTQYF. The CDR3 DNA reads as TGTGCCAGCAGTTTGGGTCAGGGGGCTAATACGCAGTATTTT.

The chain links TRBV4-1 to TRBJ2-2; TRBD2 aligns across 15 bases. The CDR3 contains 18 residues. Germline V lookup: CDR1 MGHRA, CDR2 YSYEKL. V lost 4 bases to trimming and J lost 3 bases; unmatched junction nucleotides: 6. In nucleotides, the CDR3 is TGCGCCAGCAGCCTGGAGGGACTAGCGGGGGGATACACCGGGGAGCTGTTTTTT. It is translated as CASSLEGLAGGYTGELFF.

V usage is TRBV4-1 and J usage is TRBJ2-2, with 9 bases matching TRBD1. Germline V gene data show CDR1 as MGHRA and CDR2 as YSYEKL. The ends lost 1 base at V and 2 bases at J; junction bases unmatched: 2. CDR3 length: 16 amino acids. The CDR3 region is CASSQGQGVNTGELFF. The CDR3 DNA sequence: TGCGCCAGCAGCCAAGGACAGGGGGTTAACACCGGGGAGCTGTTTTTT.

The V and J genes are TRBV15 and TRBJ1-1; D uncertain. Germline CDR1 and CDR2: LNHNV and YYDKDF (reference sequence). V was trimmed by 0 bases and J by 3 bases, leaving 11 bases between them. The CDR3 totals 15 residues. CDR3 region: CATSRDPGVYTEAFF. CDR3 bases: TGTGCCACCAGCAGAGATCCGGGAGTGTACACTGAAGCTTTCTTT.

The CDR3 DNA reads as TGTGCCAGCAGTTACCCCCGACAGGGCGGGTATGAGCAGTTCTTC. Its protein product is CASSYPRQGGYEQFF. The chain combines TRBV5-4 with TRBJ2-1; TRBD1 aligns across 7 bases. After removal of 5 bases from V and 8 bases from J, the junction contained 13 bases not matched to a gene. CDR1 is SGHNT, CDR2 YYREEE, per germline (reference sequence). The CDR3 is made up of 15 amino acids.

DNA for the CDR3: TGTGCCAGTAGTACCCGGGACAGGGTCATGAATACGCAGTATTTT. Translation: CASSTRDRVMNTQYF. The gene calls are TRBV19 and TRBJ2-3; 9 bases are shared with TRBD1. J gave up 7 bases and V 4 bases, and 9 bases lay outside the gene matches. This CDR3 region has 15 residues. Germline lookup yields CDR1 LNHDA and CDR2 SQIVND (reference sequence).

This chain uses TRBV6-5 with TRBJ1-1; 8 positions agree with TRBD1. The CDR3 has 13 amino acids. The V gene's germline CDR1 is MNHEY and CDR2 SVGAGI. V gave up 6 bases and J gave up 4 bases; unmatched junction bases: 4. The CDR3 here is CASRSQGGTEAFF. In DNA, the CDR3 is TGTGCCAGCAGATCACAGGGGGGCACTGAAGCTTTCTTT.

J is TRBJ1-1 and V is TRBV6-1; D is unresolved. The germline gives CDR1 MNHNS, CDR2 SASEGT. The CDR3 contains 17 residues. Trimming removed 3 bases at V and 2 bases at J, with 19 bases between. CDR3 nucleotide sequence: TGTGCCAGCAGTGAGCTGGGGTACGGGTCCCCTAACACTGAAGCTTTCTTT. It yields the protein CASSELGYGSPNTEAFF.

The rearrangement links TRBV3-1 (or the pseudogene TRBV3-2) to TRBJ2-7; possible D gene TRBD2, 6 bases. CDR1 and CDR2 from the germline V gene are LGHDT and YNNKEL (reference sequence). Deletions cut 3 bases from V and 5 bases from J, with 14 bases between. This CDR3 spans 14 amino acids. As DNA, the CDR3 is TGTGCCAGCAGCCACGCGGATAGGAGGGACGAGCAGTACTTC. It translates to CASSHADRRDEQYF.

The V gene is TRBV6-6, the J gene TRBJ1-1; no firm D call. The CDR3 runs 9 residues. V was pared by 11 bases and J by 4 bases, with 5 bases between. CDR1 and CDR2 (germline): MNHNY, SVGAGI (reference sequence). The CDR3 bases are TGTGCCCTCAGCACTGAAGCTTTCTTT. The encoded protein is CALSTEAFF.

The chain combines TRBV18 with TRBJ2-7; D ambiguous. The CDR3 consists of 14 residues. Germline V gives CDR1 KGHSH, CDR2 LQKENI. Trimming left V 3 bases short and J 2 bases short, with 11 bases between. In nucleotides, the CDR3 is TGTGCCAGCTCACCCGGACGGCCTACCTACGAGCAGTACTTC. Residues: CASSPGRPTYEQYF.